This T cell receptor (beta chain) was observed in a study of CD8 T cells in ankylosing spondylitis. General study findings and limits: Seemingly distinctive of ankylosing spondylitis blood was a TCR beta motif formed by eight highly homologous variants. Matched synovial fluid from ankylosing spondylitis patients was reported to be enriched for disease-linked clones.

Turning to this clonotype: Its antigen is unidentified.

The germline V gene has CDR1 LGHDT and CDR2 YNNKEL (reference sequence). The CDR3 has 14 residues. The germline V and J ends were trimmed by 5 bases and 5 bases, with 12 bases remaining between them. MiXCR, applied by TCRdb to the 5' RACE reads, yields one record per CDR3 protein. The table lists fewer than 500,000 distinct CDR3 sequences, 25% to 30% of them singletons, with 0.85% to 1% in the top ten. V and J are TRBV3-1 and TRBJ2-2; D remains ambiguous. This clonotype was obtained from a male donor with ankylosing spondylitis. The source material was blood, either unsorted or a sorted T cell fraction (not recorded which). CDR3 in DNA: TGTGCCAGCAGCTCCTCATATAATACCGGGGAGCTGTTTTTT. Amino acid sequence: CASSSSYNTGELFF.